This TCR beta chain was identified in a study of Ad26.COV2.S vaccination and SARS-CoV-2 variants (dated by TCRdb to about 2021). For the wider study: Donors in the vaccine arm were drawn from COV1001, a multicentre, randomized, double-blind, placebo-controlled phase I-IIa trial testing Ad26.COV2.S in healthy adults. A total of approximately 30 samples were included in the TCR-sequenced set, comprising roughly 20 Ad26.COV2.S vaccine recipients, 5 placebo recipients and 8 SARS-CoV-2 convalescent individuals. Blinding of investigators to trial group allocation was maintained during experiments and outcome assessment. Dosing of Ad26.COV2.S was intramuscular, at either 5x10^10 or 1x10^11 viral particles, delivered as one shot or as two shots spaced 56 days apart. Trial participants were randomized into five groups of five: low-dose or high-dose Ad26.COV2.S given once or twice, or placebo on both occasions. The specificity and breadth of SARS-CoV-2-reactive T cell receptors after Ad26.COV2.S vaccination were assessed by TCRbeta repertoire sequencing.

Findings and caveats that apply to the study as a whole: The study was not powered for comparison of responses between vaccine doses or regimens. Non-spike TCR breadth was comparable between vaccine and placebo recipients, consistent with the vaccine containing only spike. Substantial breadth of spike-specific CD8+ and CD4+ T cell responses was reported after vaccination. Higher spike-specific TCR breadth was observed in Ad26.COV2.S recipients than in placebo recipients (P = 0.0014). It was noted by the authors that total T cell responses may have been underestimated by the TCR breadth and depth analyses.

TCRbeta CDR3 regions were sequenced with the immunoSEQ Assay. After extraction, genomic DNA underwent amplification by bias-controlled multiplex PCR, followed by high-throughput sequencing. Concerning the study's data processing: To quantify the absolute abundance of every unique TCRbeta CDR3 region, sequences were collapsed and filtered. Usable DNA was measured by amplifying reference genes present in all nucleated cells, and TCRbeta template counts were normalized to that usable DNA to estimate T cell fraction. Repertoire TCRs were annotated as SARS-CoV-2-specific when V gene, CDR3 amino acid sequence and J gene were exactly matched to a known reactive TCR set. The reference SARS-CoV-2 TCR set was obtained from MIRA and was filtered for enrichment in COVID-19-positive ImmuneCODE repertoires, whereby public or cross-reactive TCRs were removed. Using the MIRA antigens, annotated TCRs were further analysed by specific ORF or by position within an ORF. Breadth was defined as the number of annotated unique rearrangements divided by the total number of unique productive rearrangements, and depth was defined as the summed frequency of the annotated unique rearrangements. Group comparisons of TCR breadth used two-sided Wilcoxon rank-sum tests. This immuneACCESS table, as held by TCRdb, lists in-frame sequences with V and J called but not all clones. Of the missing ones, under half trace to an unresolved V gene in checked studies; the others have no known cause. V and J calls and clone size are given by that table; D and trimming were obtained from the DNA. Across this sample there are under 300,000 clones, with around 88% seen only once. The ten largest clones add up to about 2.8% of the sample.

The treatment or condition label on this specimen signifies: over 15 received Ad26.COV2.S at low or high dose, single or two shots; 5 received placebo; per-sample allocation not given. Repertoires of vaccine and placebo recipients were sequenced from samples collected on day 63 after the first injection. In Cohort 1b, 25 to 30 adults aged 18-55 years were enrolled at a single site in Boston, USA, between 29 July and 7 August 2020. Ad26.COV2.S consisted of a replication-incompetent adenovirus type 26 vector by which a prefusion-stabilized SARS-CoV-2 spike protein from the original Wuhan strain was expressed. Regarding this clone: The antigen it binds to is not known. No qualities accompany the bases; no much larger clone lies one base away.

The germline V gene sets CDR1 to SGHTA and CDR2 to FQGTGA. V loses 5 bases, J loses 10 bases, and the germline ends lie 21 bases apart. Measured from the cysteine to the phenylalanine, the CDR3 is 15 residues long. Only CDR3 DNA remains: 45 bases, in frame from the first base. The rearrangement joined TRBV7-3 to TRBJ2-1; matching of 6 bases hints at TRBD2 as the D gene. The sequence was collected from a person aged 18 to 65 who received the Ad26.COV2.S COVID-19 vaccine or a placebo. Sequencing was performed on peripheral blood, taken in a trial of Ad26.COV2.S vaccine versus placebo. Read as DNA, the sequence is TGTGCCAGCAGCCGAGACTCCGGAAGCCGGGGGGAGCAGTTCTTC. This yields the protein CASSRDSGSRGEQFF.